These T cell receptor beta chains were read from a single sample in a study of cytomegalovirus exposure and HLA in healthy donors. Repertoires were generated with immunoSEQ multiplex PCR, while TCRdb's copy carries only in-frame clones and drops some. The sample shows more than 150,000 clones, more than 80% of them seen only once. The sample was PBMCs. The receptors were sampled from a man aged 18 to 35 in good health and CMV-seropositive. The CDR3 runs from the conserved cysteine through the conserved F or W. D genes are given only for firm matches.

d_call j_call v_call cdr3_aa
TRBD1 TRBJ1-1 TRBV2 CASPNYRGGNTEAFF
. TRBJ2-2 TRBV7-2 CASRPPGALTTGELFF
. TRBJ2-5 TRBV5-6 CASSRSKGVQETQYF
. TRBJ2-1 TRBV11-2 CASSFGSRTAFVGEQFF
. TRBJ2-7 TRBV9 CASSPRFEAREQYF
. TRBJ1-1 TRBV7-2 CASSPRGGGDTEAFF
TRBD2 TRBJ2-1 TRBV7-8 CAGGLAGGNEQFF
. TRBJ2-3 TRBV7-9 CASSSRTGADTQYF
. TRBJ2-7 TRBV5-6 CASSYRPDTYEQYF
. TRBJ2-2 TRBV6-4 CASSASSGTGELFF
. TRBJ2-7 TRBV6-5 CASSYSRQVEEQYF
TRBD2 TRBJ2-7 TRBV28 CASRPSGTTYEQYF
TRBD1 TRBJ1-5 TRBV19 CASSIARGGNQPQHF
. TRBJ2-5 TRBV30 CAWGRSRGRETQYF
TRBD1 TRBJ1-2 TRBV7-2 CASSLASEGAHGYTF
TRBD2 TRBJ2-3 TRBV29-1 CSVEGGRAVDTQYF
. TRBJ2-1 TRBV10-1 CASSGDSQFF
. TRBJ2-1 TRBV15 CATSREFWRSDNEQFF
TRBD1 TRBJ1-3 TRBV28 CASSQGALSGNTIYF
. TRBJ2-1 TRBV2 CASSGWRNNEQFF
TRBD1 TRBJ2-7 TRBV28 CASSKRQGINEQYF
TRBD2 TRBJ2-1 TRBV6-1 CASHLAGLPYNEQFF
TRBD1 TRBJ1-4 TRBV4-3 CASSQGPPRGSGEKLFF
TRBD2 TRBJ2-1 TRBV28 CASSGLAYNEQFF
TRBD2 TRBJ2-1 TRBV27 CASSRLGLDVGHEQFF
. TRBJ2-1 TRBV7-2 CASSLEVGLVRGYNEQFF
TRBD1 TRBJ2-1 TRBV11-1 CASSLSGGHEQFF
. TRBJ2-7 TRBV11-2 CASSLGLPPYEQYF
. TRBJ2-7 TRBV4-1 CASSPLGSGRTYEQYF
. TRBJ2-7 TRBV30 CAWSSGGAPHEQYF
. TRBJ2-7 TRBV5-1 CASSLSVTSYEQYF
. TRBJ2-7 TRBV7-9 CASSPLVRVEQYF
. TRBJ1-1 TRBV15 CATAFGTTNTEAFF
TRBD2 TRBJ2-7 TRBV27 CASSDGVAGGNYEQYF
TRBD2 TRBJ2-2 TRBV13 CASSLGLAGLDTGELFF
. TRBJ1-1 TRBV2 CASTRELPGNTEAFF
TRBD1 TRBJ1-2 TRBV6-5 CASSDRGGNYGYTF
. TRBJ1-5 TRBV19 CASSGGGYNQPQHF
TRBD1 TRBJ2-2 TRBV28 CASIRTGPTGELFF
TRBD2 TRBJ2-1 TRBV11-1 CASSSGLANEQFF
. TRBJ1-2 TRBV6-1 CASRTSTGYQSGYTF
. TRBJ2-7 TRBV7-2 CASSLAPSPEPTYEQYF
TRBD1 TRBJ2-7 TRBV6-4 CASSPRQGLGASYEQYF
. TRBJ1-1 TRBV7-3 CASSKQNTEAFF
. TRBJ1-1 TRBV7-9 CASSSMRNTEAFF
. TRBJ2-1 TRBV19 CASSISGDEQFF
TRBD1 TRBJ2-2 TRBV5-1 CASSLQLDRGYNGELFF
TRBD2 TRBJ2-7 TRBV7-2 CASSPGLAAGYEQYF
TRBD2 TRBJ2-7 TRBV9 CASSVVGGREQYF
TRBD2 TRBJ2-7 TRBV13 CASSTPSGSYEQYF
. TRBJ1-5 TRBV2 CASSSTGGLQPQHF
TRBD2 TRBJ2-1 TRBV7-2 CASSFKRGDNEQFF
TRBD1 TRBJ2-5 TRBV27 CASSLNRGRRETQYF
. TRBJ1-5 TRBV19 CASSMWGVDSNQPQHF
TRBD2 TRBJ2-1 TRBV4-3 CASSQDPAGGTYNEQFF